A selection of T cell receptor beta chains follows, all from one sample in a study of CXCR3-negative and CXCR3-positive naive CD8 T cells. TCRdb re-analyzed the 5' RACE reads; it lists each CDR3 protein once, without DNA. This sample's table has 70,000 to 95,000 distinct CDR3 sequences. Sequencing was carried out using naive CXCR3- CD8+ T cells from blood. These receptors originate from a human donor in good health. Some clones in this sample may be carry-over from other donors' samples. Each CDR3 is given with its conserved first and last residue.

v_call: TRBV7-9
j_call: TRBJ1-4
cdr3_aa: CASSPVGGYATNEKLFF

v_call: TRBV6-5
j_call: TRBJ2-3
cdr3_aa: CASAGESTDTQYF

v_call: TRBV3-1
j_call: TRBJ2-7
cdr3_aa: CASSQITYEQYF

v_call: TRBV23-1
j_call: TRBJ2-7
cdr3_aa: CASSQTAGTSVHEQYF

v_call: TRBV10-3
j_call: TRBJ2-1
cdr3_aa: CAAGLSGGNEQFF

v_call: TRBV6-5
j_call: TRBJ2-1
cdr3_aa: CASSYSLGLGPLTRYNEQFF

v_call: TRBV6-5
j_call: TRBJ1-1
cdr3_aa: CASSYGRGTEAFF

v_call: TRBV4-3
j_call: TRBJ2-7
cdr3_aa: CASSQEPGLADYEQYF

v_call: TRBV5-1
j_call: TRBJ2-1
cdr3_aa: CASSFAGRGGDEQFF

v_call: TRBV14
j_call: TRBJ2-2
cdr3_aa: CASSSAGPLNTGELFF

v_call: TRBV28
j_call: TRBJ1-1
cdr3_aa: CASSLGAGTTEAFF

v_call: TRBV2
j_call: TRBJ2-2
cdr3_aa: CALLGNTGELFF

v_call: TRBV30
j_call: TRBJ2-2
cdr3_aa: CASRPVLAGNTGELFF

v_call: TRBV29-1
j_call: TRBJ1-1
cdr3_aa: CSAEEGNTEAFF

v_call: TRBV12-3/TRBV12-4
j_call: TRBJ2-1
cdr3_aa: CASRTVNEQFF

v_call: TRBV14
j_call: TRBJ1-2
cdr3_aa: CASSQGAGDGYTF

v_call: TRBV20-1
j_call: TRBJ1-5
cdr3_aa: CSAKYSNQPRHF

v_call: TRBV29-1
j_call: TRBJ2-7
cdr3_aa: CSVGSRDTDEQYF